This T cell receptor (beta chain) was found in a study of cytomegalovirus exposure and HLA in healthy donors. The PCR used 60 Vbeta and 13 Jbeta primers. Clones were sequenced by immunoSEQ multiplex PCR, and TCRdb holds only the in-frame ones, with some missing. The sample gives 200,000 or so clones, roughly 74% of which show up once; about 6% is in the top ten. This clone was counted a few times. Germline CDR1 reads WSHSY; CDR2 reads SAAADI. Trimming at V came to 8 bases and at J to 4 bases, leaving 8 bases not matched to a gene. The CDR3 length is 14 residues. The sequenced sample was PBMCs. The TCR comes from a woman under 40 in good health and CMV-seropositive. The V gene is TRBV10-2, the J gene TRBJ1-3; 7 nucleotides agree with TRBD1. This CDR3 is CASSRGTDGNTIYF. The CDR3 DNA reads TGCGCCAGCTCGCGCGGGACAGACGGAAACACCATATATTTT.